This T cell receptor (beta chain) was sequenced during a study of T cell responses to AZD1222 COVID-19 vaccine. Whole-study findings and limits: No day 14 peak samples; only post-peak repertoires were characterized. Most donors were white British and more were female, and clonal diversity was possibly underestimated.

In the case of this clone: Its matching antigen is unknown.

Produced via immunoSEQ multiplex PCR; TCRdb's table is partial and in-frame only. The sample records 70,000 to 95,000 clones, about 89% being singletons. The CDR3 is made up of 16 amino acids. Germline CDR1 reads SEHNR; CDR2 reads FQNEAQ (reference sequence). Trimming stripped 5 bases from V and 3 bases from J, with 19 bases between. The clonotype was recovered from an adult who received the AZD1222 COVID-19 vaccine. This specimen was peripheral blood, taken 28 days after the second AZD1222 dose. The chain carries TRBV7-9 and TRBJ2-5; D perhaps matches TRBD2 (5 bases). This CDR3 is CASSPTAGTEEETQYF. The DNA for the CDR3 is TGTGCCAGCAGCCCCACTGCGGGTACAGAGGAAGAGACCCAGTACTTC.